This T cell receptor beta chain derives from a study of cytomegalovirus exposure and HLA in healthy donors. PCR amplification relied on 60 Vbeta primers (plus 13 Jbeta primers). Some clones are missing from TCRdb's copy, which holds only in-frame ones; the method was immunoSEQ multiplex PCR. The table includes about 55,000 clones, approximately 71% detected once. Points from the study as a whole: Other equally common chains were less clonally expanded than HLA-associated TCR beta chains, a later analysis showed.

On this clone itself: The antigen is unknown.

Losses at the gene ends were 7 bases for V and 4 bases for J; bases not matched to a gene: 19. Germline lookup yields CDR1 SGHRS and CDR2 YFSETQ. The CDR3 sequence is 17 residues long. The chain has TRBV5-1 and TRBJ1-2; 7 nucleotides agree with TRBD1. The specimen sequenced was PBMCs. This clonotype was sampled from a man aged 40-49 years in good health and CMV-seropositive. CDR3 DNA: TGCGCCAGCCTTCCCAGGCCTACTACAGGGGAGATCTATGGCTACACCTTC. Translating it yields CASLPRPTTGEIYGYTF.